This is a list of T cell receptor beta chains from one sample in a study of blood T cell repertoires in COVID-19. Profiled with immunoSEQ multiplex PCR; TCRdb holds only in-frame clones, not every one. The sample lists about 80,000 clones; approximately 80% were seen once. The specimen was peripheral blood. These TCRs come from a man at least 80 years old with acute or convalescent COVID-19. Both conserved end residues are part of each CDR3. Each record gives: clone size, CDR3 length, D gene, J gene, V gene, CDR3 protein, CDR3 DNA. A D gene is named only where the DNA matches it firmly. For some rows the clone size is stated as once, few or many, or as a class when expanded; others skip it.

few	15	.	TRBJ1-5	TRBV19	CASSLQGRFDQPQHF	TGTGCCAGTAGCCTGCAGGGTAGGTTTGATCAGCCCCAGCATTTT
few	12	TRBD1	TRBJ1-2	TRBV19	CASSDREEGYTF	TGTGCCAGTAGCGACAGGGAGGAAGGCTACACCTTC
few	16	TRBD1	TRBJ2-7	TRBV6-1	CASSEVGQGKLYEQYF	TGTGCCAGCAGTGAAGTGGGACAGGGGAAGCTCTACGAGCAGTACTTC
once	12	.	TRBJ1-1	TRBV6-6	CASSSPGVWAFF	TGTGCCAGCAGTTCCCCAGGGGTTTGGGCTTTCTTT
.	14	TRBD1	TRBJ1-1	TRBV19	CASSMDREDTEAFF	TGTGCCAGTAGTATGGACAGGGAGGACACTGAAGCTTTCTTT
.	14	TRBD1	TRBJ1-2	TRBV7-2	CASKPGQGRDGYTF	TGTGCCAGCAAACCGGGACAGGGACGGGATGGCTACACCTTC
.	15	TRBD2	TRBJ2-5	TRBV7-6	CASSLGLADQETQYF	TGTGCCAGCAGCTTAGGACTAGCGGATCAAGAGACCCAGTACTTC
.	15	.	TRBJ2-3	TRBV11-2	CASSLDGGSTDTQYF	TGTGCCAGCAGCTTGGACGGGGGAAGCACAGATACGCAGTATTTT
once	14	TRBD1	TRBJ2-4	TRBV3-1/TRBV3-2	CASSRDRIWDIQYF	TGTGCCAGCAGCCGGGACAGAATCTGGGACATTCAGTACTTC
few	15	TRBD1	TRBJ1-4	TRBV6-5	CASSLRQGVLEKLFF	TGTGCCAGCAGTTTGAGACAGGGGGTGTTGGAAAAACTGTTTTTT
.	13	.	TRBJ1-2	TRBV6-6	CASSLDTSGGYTF	TGTGCCAGCAGTTTGGACACCTCGGGCGGCTACACCTTC
.	14	.	TRBJ1-1	TRBV25-1	CASSESTGLGEAFF	TGTGCCAGCAGTGAATCAACAGGGTTGGGTGAAGCTTTCTTT
once	13	.	TRBJ2-5	TRBV28	CASSLQIQETQYF	TGTGCCAGCAGTTTACAGATACAAGAGACCCAGTACTTC
.	13	.	TRBJ1-6	TRBV6-6	CASYPGTSSPLHF	TGTGCCAGCTATCCCGGGACAAGTTCACCCCTCCACTTT
.	15	.	TRBJ2-1	TRBV9	CASSVAASDYNEQFF	TGTGCCAGCAGCGTAGCGGCCAGCGATTACAATGAGCAGTTCTTC
.	15	.	TRBJ1-2	TRBV27	CASSLWGLGESGYTF	TGTGCCAGCAGTTTATGGGGGCTGGGGGAATCCGGCTACACCTTC
.	16	TRBD2	TRBJ2-3	TRBV10-1	CASSDLLAGTTDTQYF	TGCGCCAGCAGTGACCTACTAGCGGGCACCACAGATACGCAGTATTTT
few	13	.	TRBJ1-4	TRBV9	CASSVRGGEKLFF	TGTGCCAGCAGCGTAAGGGGTGGCGAAAAACTGTTTTTT
few	15	TRBD1	TRBJ1-2	TRBV4-1	CASSHQTQGDYGYTF	TGCGCCAGCAGCCACCAAACCCAGGGGGACTATGGCTACACCTTC
.	14	.	TRBJ1-1	TRBV27	CASSFGGPDTEAFF	TGTGCCAGCAGTTTTGGGGGCCCGGACACTGAAGCTTTCTTT
.	16	TRBD1	TRBJ1-1	TRBV18	CASSPYRGGDGTEAFF	TGTGCCAGCTCACCCTACAGGGGCGGGGATGGCACTGAAGCTTTCTTT
.	15	TRBD1	TRBJ2-7	TRBV6-5	CASSSTGDSTYEQYF	TGTGCCAGCAGTTCGACCGGGGACAGTACCTACGAGCAGTACTTC
.	14	.	TRBJ2-3	TRBV5-4	CASSLKEGTDTQYF	TGTGCCAGCAGTCTTAAAGAGGGAACAGATACGCAGTATTTT
.	14	.	TRBJ1-5	TRBV5-1	CASSEGGSNQPQHF	TGCGCCAGCAGCGAGGGTGGAAGCAATCAGCCCCAGCATTTT
.	15	.	TRBJ1-2	TRBV9	CASSVGDGTPIGYTF	TGTGCCAGCAGCGTAGGAGACGGGACACCCATTGGCTACACCTTC
once	13	TRBD1	TRBJ2-7	TRBV6-1	CASSERGRYEQYF	TGTGCCAGCAGTGAAAGGGGGCGATACGAGCAGTACTTC
.	15	.	TRBJ2-7	TRBV9	CASSVGLVSSYEQYF	TGTGCCAGCAGCGTAGGACTAGTCAGCTCCTACGAGCAGTACTTC
.	14	.	TRBJ2-3	TRBV5-5	CASSMDPVGDTQYF	TGTGCCAGCAGCATGGATCCCGTCGGAGATACGCAGTATTTT
.	13	.	TRBJ1-5	TRBV2	CASSGDSNQPQHF	TGTGCCAGCAGTGGAGATAGCAATCAGCCCCAGCATTTT
few	15	.	TRBJ1-3	TRBV10-2	CASSDPISSGNTIYF	TGCGCCAGCAGTGACCCTATTAGCTCTGGAAACACCATATATTTT
.	15	.	TRBJ1-5	TRBV19	CASSIDAGRNQPQHF	TGTGCCAGTAGTATAGATGCCGGTCGGAATCAGCCCCAGCATTTT
.	14	TRBD1	TRBJ2-7	TRBV7-9	CASSQTGQSYEQYF	TGTGCCAGCAGCCAAACGGGACAGAGCTACGAGCAGTACTTC
.	17	TRBD1	TRBJ2-2	TRBV19	CASRLSAVGQVNGELFF	TGTGCCAGTAGGCTAAGTGCGGTGGGACAGGTAAACGGGGAGCTGTTTTTT
.	14	.	TRBJ1-2	TRBV19	CASSIDGRTYGYTF	TGTGCCAGTAGTATAGATGGCCGGACTTACGGCTACACCTTC
few	19	TRBD2	TRBJ2-4	TRBV18	CASSPVGTSQSVAKNIQYF	TGTGCCAGCTCACCAGTCGGGACTAGCCAATCCGTAGCCAAAAACATTCAGTACTTC
.	17	TRBD1	TRBJ1-6	TRBV10-3	CAISEGQGASLGSPLHF	TGTGCCATCAGTGAGGGACAGGGGGCATCGCTGGGATCACCCCTCCACTTT
.	16	.	TRBJ2-1	TRBV7-2	CASSLAGTSSYNEQFF	TGTGCCAGCAGCTTAGCGGGGACAAGCTCCTACAATGAGCAGTTCTTC
.	14	.	TRBJ1-2	TRBV18	CASSGGQRLYGYTF	TGTGCCAGCTCAGGAGGACAGCGACTCTATGGCTACACCTTC
.	17	TRBD1	TRBJ1-6	TRBV19	CASSLSRDRGLRSPLHF	TGTGCCAGTAGCCTTTCCCGGGACAGGGGGCTTAGATCACCCCTCCACTTT
.	13	.	TRBJ1-3	TRBV5-6	CASSQDLGNTIYF	TGTGCCAGCAGCCAGGATTTGGGAAACACCATATATTTT
.	14	.	TRBJ1-3	TRBV7-9	CASSFGGPGNTIYF	TGTGCCAGCAGCTTCGGGGGTCCCGGAAACACCATATATTTT
.	17	.	TRBJ1-6	TRBV18	CASSPGERGSYNSPLHF	TGTGCCAGCTCGCCTGGAGAAAGGGGATCCTATAATTCACCCCTCCACTTT
.	15	TRBD1	TRBJ2-7	TRBV19	CASSARGTASYEQYF	TGTGCCAGTAGTGCAAGGGGGACAGCCTCCTACGAGCAGTACTTC
.	16	TRBD1	TRBJ1-2	TRBV6-6	CASSTMVQGVNYGYTF	TGTGCCAGCAGTACGATGGTACAGGGGGTCAACTATGGCTACACCTTC
.	14	.	TRBJ1-2	TRBV9	CASSVGQVNYGYTF	TGTGCCAGCAGCGTAGGACAGGTTAACTATGGCTACACCTTC